This TCR beta chain was sequenced during a study of T-cell memory formation after mild COVID-19. TCRdb reanalysed the 5' RACE reads using MiXCR and keeps one entry per CDR3 protein. The sample has 450,000 to 650,000 distinct CDR3 sequences; roughly 21% are singletons. This clonotype was observed many times. The J segment lost 2 bases and the V segment lost 3 bases, leaving 12 bases of the junction unmatched. The CDR3 contains 17 residues. CDR1 and CDR2 (germline): SGHVS, FQNEAQ. The sample comprised PBMCs or a T cell subset sorted from them (not recorded which). This rearrangement joins TRBV7-8 to TRBJ2-7; 8 positions agree with TRBD1. This TCR was sampled from an adult woman who had mild COVID-19 (a few samples of this study predate the infection). Cell type and time point are not known. The CDR3 sequence is CASSLLSRDRRPYEQYF. DNA of the CDR3: TGTGCCAGCAGCTTGTTATCCCGGGACAGGCGGCCCTACGAGCAGTACTTC.